These 20 T cell receptor beta chains originate from one sample sequenced in a study of shared clonotypes between healthy human individuals. Sequencing was performed with immunoSEQ multiplex PCR; in TCRdb, only in-frame clones are kept and a portion is missing. The sample yields 2 million to 3 million clones, 90% to 95% seen once. Sequenced input: naive CD4+ T cells sorted from blood. Subset given: CD45RA+ positively selected. These receptors originate from a man aged 18 to 30 in good health.

V usage is TRBV6-1 and J usage is TRBJ2-1; D is uncertain. Per the germline V gene, CDR1 is MNHNS and CDR2 is SASEGT. This CDR3 has 15 residues. The ends were cut back, 5 bases at V and 0 bases at J, with 11 bases in the middle. In nucleotides, the CDR3 is TGTGCCAGCAGTAATGGGCCCAACTCCTACAATGAGCAGTTCTTC. Translating it yields CASSNGPNSYNEQFF.

This clone was observed once. The J gene is TRBJ1-5, the V gene TRBV30, with TRBD1 matching 8 bases. The J segment lost 0 bases and the V segment lost 0 bases, leaving 13 bases of the junction unmatched. The germline V gene has CDR1 GTSNPN and CDR2 SVGIG (reference sequence). The CDR3 is made up of 19 amino acids. CDR3 DNA sequence: TGTGCCTGGAGTGTACTGAGACAGGGGACTCCTTATAGCAATCAGCCCCAGCATTTT. Protein: CAWSVLRQGTPYSNQPQHF. The entire variable domain, with the rest obtained from reference TRBV30 and TRBJ1-5, is as follows: SQTIHQWPATLVQPVGSPLSLECTVEGTSNPNLYWYRQAAGRGLQLLFYSVGIGQISSEVPQNLSASRPQDRQFILSSKKLLLSDSGFYLCAWSVLRQGTPYSNQPQHFGDGTRLSIL.

J is TRBJ2-1 and V is TRBV10-3, with 7 bases aligning to TRBD2. Looked up from germline, CDR1 is ENHRY and CDR2 is SYGVKD. The CDR3 has 16 amino acids. V was clipped by 4 bases and J by 0 bases; unmatched bases: 6. CDR3 DNA sequence: TGTGCCATCAGTGGACCTAGCGGTAGCTCCTACAATGAGCAGTTCTTC. Translation gives CAISGPSGSSYNEQFF.

The chain uses TRBV14 and TRBJ1-6; D possibly corresponds to TRBD1 (6 bases). CDR3 length: 16 residues. The germline V gene has CDR1 SGHDN and CDR2 FVKESK. The ends were cut back, 0 bases at V and 9 bases at J, with 15 bases in the middle. CDR3 sequence: CASSQDRGDIFSPLHF. The CDR3 nucleotides read TGTGCCAGCAGCCAAGATAGGGGGGACATCTTTTCACCCCTCCACTTT. Complete variable domain (other parts from reference TRBV14 and TRBJ1-6): EAGVTQFPSHSVIEKGQTVTLRCDPISGHDNLYWYRRVMGKEIKFLLHFVKESKQDESGMPNNRFLAERTGGTYSTLKVQPAELEDSGVYFCASSQDRGDIFSPLHFGNGTRLTVT.

This clone has a handful of counts. The chain employs TRBV5-6 and TRBJ1-6; D is perhaps TRBD1 (6 bases). With 4 bases removed from V and 8 bases from J, the gap between germline ends came to 13 bases. Per the germline V gene, CDR1 is SGHDT and CDR2 is YYEEEE. This CDR3 is 14 amino acids long. The CDR3 DNA reads as TGTGCCAGCAGCCCCAGGACAGAGGATTCACCCCTCCACTTT. It translates to CASSPRTEDSPLHF.

Notes on this clone: Other DNA sequences in this specimen translate into the identical CDR3. This chain joins TRBV5-1 and TRBJ1-6; no reliable D call. This CDR3 comprises 14 residues. V dropped 0 bases and J dropped 7 bases, with 8 bases sitting between them. Germline lookup yields CDR1 SGHRS and CDR2 YFSETQ. CDR3 nucleotide sequence: TGCGCCAGCAGCTTGGCCGGGGAGAATTCACCCCTCCACTTT. This translates into CASSLAGENSPLHF.

The chain employs TRBV28 and TRBJ2-7; D is ambiguous. V lost 8 bases, J lost 2 bases, and 16 bases lay in between. The germline CDR1 and CDR2 sequences are MDHEN and SYDVKM. The CDR3 sequence is 14 residues long. The DNA of the CDR3 is TGTGCCAGCGGCATGGCGGATTGGGCCTACGAGCAGTACTTC. It translates to CASGMADWAYEQYF.

CDR3 amino acids: CASSLVSGWGQETQYF. The CDR3 DNA sequence: TGTGCCAGCAGCTTAGTGAGTGGTTGGGGGCAAGAGACCCAGTACTTC. The gene calls are TRBV11-2 and TRBJ2-5, with D possibly called TRBD1 or TRBD2 (5 bases each). The CDR3 covers 16 residues. V was pared by 1 base and J by 2 bases, with 14 bases between. Germline values: CDR1 SGHAT, CDR2 FQNNGV.

The CDR3 is CASSPPSGAIKADTQYF. In DNA, the CDR3 is TGTGCCAGCTCACCCCCCTCGGGAGCCATTAAAGCAGATACGCAGTATTTT. This chain links TRBV18 with TRBJ2-3, with TRBD2 as a possible D gene (6 bases). Trimming removed 3 bases at V and 4 bases at J, with 20 bases between. CDR1 is KGHSH and CDR2 is LQKENI in the germline V gene. The CDR3 sequence is 17 residues long.

J is TRBJ2-5 and V is TRBV7-3; D unclear. Trimming shortened V by 0 bases and J by 4 bases, and 12 bases separated the two germline ends. CDR1 SGHTA and CDR2 FQGTGA come from the germline V gene. The CDR3 is 15 residues long. The CDR3 protein is CASSLTLAGGETQYF. The CDR3 nucleotides read TGTGCCAGCAGCTTAACGTTGGCCGGTGGAGAGACCCAGTACTTC.

The chain combines TRBV2 with TRBJ2-7; 7 positions match TRBD2. The V gene's germline CDR1 is SNHLY and CDR2 FYNNEI. The CDR3 loop spans 14 amino acids. J lost 3 bases, V lost 11 bases, and 13 bases had no gene match. Here the CDR3 DNA reads TGTGCCTCAGCGGGTGAGGGCGGGAGCTACGAGCAGTACTTC. Protein product: CASAGEGGSYEQYF.

Regarding this clone: The sample contains more than one DNA sequence encoding this CDR3. J is TRBJ1-3 and V is TRBV6-5; no reliable D call. V was pared by 0 bases and J by 0 bases, with 6 bases between. The CDR3 extends over 15 amino acids. The germline V gene has CDR1 MNHEY and CDR2 SVGAGI. CDR3 nucleotide sequence: TGTGCCAGCAGTTACTCTACAGCCTCTGGAAACACCATATATTTT. Translation gives CASSYSTASGNTIYF.

The genes are TRBV5-1 and TRBJ2-7; 12 nucleotides agree with TRBD1. Germline V gene data show CDR1 as SGHRS and CDR2 as YFSETQ. CDR3 length: 14 residues. V trimming: 5 bases; J trimming: 4 bases; junction bases outside the gene matches: 4. In nucleotides, the CDR3 is TGCGCCAGCAGACCGGGACAGGGGGCGTACGAGCAGTACTTC. Amino acids: CASRPGQGAYEQYF.

The CDR3 bases are TGTGCCAGCAGCCCTCACAATGAGCAGTTCTTC. Encoded protein: CASSPHNEQFF. The rearrangement links TRBV28 to TRBJ2-1; D remains ambiguous. Per germline, CDR1 MDHEN and CDR2 SYDVKM. V lost 6 bases and J 5 bases, leaving 5 bases between the germline ends. CDR3 length: 11 amino acids.

This clone was seen only a few times. V gene TRBV30 combines with J gene TRBJ1-1, with 9 bases fitting TRBD1. Germline trimming cut 3 bases from V and 10 bases from J; bases unmatched to any gene: 3. The CDR3 covers 11 residues. Germline V gene lookup returns CDR1 GTSNPN and CDR2 SVGIG (reference sequence). The CDR3 spells CAWRDRGAAFF. The CDR3 nucleotides read TGTGCCTGGAGGGACAGGGGCGCAGCTTTCTTT.

This clone was seen only a few times. The chain recombines TRBV30 with TRBJ1-1; D uncertain. V was shortened by 3 bases and J by 11 bases, with 22 bases between the two germline ends. The CDR3 totals 14 residues. Germline loops: CDR1 GTSNPN, CDR2 SVGIG (reference sequence). The CDR3 DNA reads TGTGCCTGGAGACCACGCGAAGGATCCTATACGGCTTTCTTT. Protein product: CAWRPREGSYTAFF. Full variable domain (missing parts from reference TRBV30 and TRBJ1-1): SQTIHQWPATLVQPVGSPLSLECTVEGTSNPNLYWYRQAAGRGLQLLFYSVGIGQISSEVPQNLSASRPQDRQFILSSKKLLLSDSGFYLCAWRPREGSYTAFFGQGTRLTVV.

The CDR3 sequence is CAWTDTYNEQFF. The DNA of the CDR3 is TGTGCCTGGACAGATACCTACAATGAGCAGTTCTTC. This sequence joins TRBV30 and TRBJ2-1; D call uncertain. V was clipped by 4 bases and J by 2 bases, with 6 bases between them. Germline V lookup: CDR1 GTSNPN, CDR2 SVGIG (reference sequence). This CDR3 is built from 12 residues.

The chain employs TRBV5-4 and TRBJ2-5; the match to TRBD1 covers 7 bases. This CDR3 is 14 amino acids long. Germline assignment: CDR1 SGHNT and CDR2 YYREEE (reference sequence). Trimming took 4 bases from V and 8 from J; bases not matched to a gene: 11. This CDR3 reads CASSGAGTAITQYF. The CDR3 nucleotides are TGTGCCAGCAGCGGGGCCGGGACAGCGATCACCCAGTACTTC.

On this clone: Other DNA variants within this sample encode the same CDR3. The chain is built from TRBV9 and TRBJ2-3; 7 bases agree with TRBD1. Germline V gene sequence: CDR1 SGDLS, CDR2 YYNGEE. V trimming: 2 bases; J trimming: 1 base; junction bases outside the gene matches: 1. This CDR3 contains 14 residues. The CDR3 here is CASSVGQGTDTQYF. Written as DNA, the CDR3 is TGTGCCAGCAGCGTCGGACAGGGCACAGATACGCAGTATTTT.

This clone was counted a single time. CDR3 sequence reads: CASRDRALINYGYTF. The DNA of the CDR3 is TGTGCCAGCAGAGACAGGGCTCTTATCAACTATGGCTACACCTTC. This chain links TRBV27 with TRBJ1-2, with 7 bases that match TRBD1. CDR1 and CDR2 from the germline V gene are MNHEY and SMNVEV (reference sequence). Germline trimming cut 6 bases from V and 2 bases from J; bases unmatched to any gene: 9. The length of the CDR3 is 15 residues.